A selection of T cell receptor beta chains follows, all from one sample in a study of T-cell memory formation after mild COVID-19. A single record per CDR3 protein comes from TCRdb applying MiXCR to the 5' RACE reads. The sample shows around 300,000 distinct CDR3 sequences, approximately 14% of them seen only once. Sequencing used PBMCs or a T cell subset sorted from them (not recorded which). The receptors shown here come from a man aged 18 to 29 who had mild COVID-19 (a few samples of this study predate the infection). Cell type and time point are not known. Each CDR3 is given with its conserved first and last residue. D genes are given only for firm matches. Where a row states a size, it is once, few, many or the class of an expanded clone; other rows omit it.

J gene	D gene	clone size	V gene	CDR3 length	CDR3 DNA	CDR3 protein
TRBJ1-5	NA	many	TRBV5-1	13	TGCGCCAGCAGTAGTGATAGCAATCAGCCCCAGCATTTT	CASSSDSNQPQHF
TRBJ2-2	NA	NA	TRBV6-2/TRBV6-3	14	TGTGCCAGCACCGACAGGCCGAACACCGGGGAGCTGTTTTTT	CASTDRPNTGELFF
TRBJ2-7	NA	many	TRBV10-2	13	TGCGCCAGCAGCCGGGACTTATTATACGAGCAGTACTTC	CASSRDLLYEQYF
TRBJ1-5	NA	NA	TRBV27	15	TGTGCCAGCAGTTTGGTCGGACAGACCAATCAGCCCCAGCATTTT	CASSLVGQTNQPQHF
TRBJ1-2	NA	NA	TRBV5-5	14	TGTGCCAGCAGCCCGGAGGGGTCCTTCTATGGCTACACCTTC	CASSPEGSFYGYTF
TRBJ1-2	TRBD1	NA	TRBV4-3	15	TGCGCCAGCAGCCAAGACGACCGGGACAGCTATGGCTACACCTTC	CASSQDDRDSYGYTF
TRBJ2-5	NA	NA	TRBV28	14	TGTGCCAGCAGCCTACCCGGGGAGGAAGAGACCCAGTACTTC	CASSLPGEEETQYF
TRBJ1-2	NA	many	TRBV4-2	13	TGTGCCAGCAGCCAAGGGTCGGACTATGGCTACACCTTC	CASSQGSDYGYTF
TRBJ2-1	NA	few	TRBV6-2/TRBV6-3	13	TGTGCCAGCAGTTACTCGGGGCTCTTTGAGCAGTTCTTC	CASSYSGLFEQFF
TRBJ2-3	NA	NA	TRBV9	17	TGTGCCAGCAGCGCCCATCATACTGCCACTAGCACAGATACGCAGTATTTT	CASSAHHTATSTDTQYF
TRBJ1-2	TRBD1	NA	TRBV5-1	15	TGCGCCAGCAAAAAAACCGGGACAGACATCTATGGCTACACCTTC	CASKKTGTDIYGYTF
TRBJ2-7	TRBD2	NA	TRBV12-3/TRBV12-4	14	TGTGCCAGCAGTTTAGGGGGGGGAGTGCACGAGCAGTACTTC	CASSLGGGVHEQYF
TRBJ2-3	NA	few	TRBV25-1	14	TGTGCCAGCACCCCGACGGGTGGCACAGATACGCAGTATTTT	CASTPTGGTDTQYF
TRBJ2-1	TRBD2	few	TRBV5-1	16	TGCGCCAGCAGCTTGGGCGCGGGGGGACCTCACAATGAGCAGTTCTTC	CASSLGAGGPHNEQFF
TRBJ2-5	NA	many	TRBV7-6	12	TGTGCCAGCAGCTTACAGGGAGAGACCCAGTACTTC	CASSLQGETQYF
TRBJ2-2	NA	NA	TRBV7-2	14	TGTGCCAGCAGCTTAGTACAGTTTGGGGGGGAGCTGTTTTTT	CASSLVQFGGELFF
TRBJ1-2	NA	NA	TRBV20-1	13	TGCAGTGCTCCCGACAGGACCAACTATGGCTACACCTTC	CSAPDRTNYGYTF
TRBJ2-5	NA	few	TRBV7-2	14	TGTGCCAGCAGCCGGCGCTGGGGACTGGGGACCCAGTACTTC	CASSRRWGLGTQYF
TRBJ1-1	NA	many	TRBV20-1	13	TGCAGTGCTAGCGGTCAGGCCGACACTGAAGCTTTCTTT	CSASGQADTEAFF
TRBJ2-5	TRBD1	many	TRBV20-1	14	TGCAGTGCTAGGCCCGGGACAGACCAAGAGACCCAGTACTTC	CSARPGTDQETQYF
TRBJ2-3	NA	NA	TRBV4-3	17	TGCGCCAGCAGCCAAAGTCGGGGAGCGGGACAGGCAGATACGCAGTATTTT	CASSQSRGAGQADTQYF
TRBJ1-1	NA	few	TRBV21-1	12	TGTGCCAGCAGCAAAGGGAACAGGGAGACTTTCTTT	CASSKGNRETFF
TRBJ1-1	NA	NA	TRBV7-3	14	TGTGCCAGCAGCGCAGGGTTGGGGAACACTGAAGCTTTCTTT	CASSAGLGNTEAFF
TRBJ2-1	TRBD1	many	TRBV4-1	17	TGCGCCAGCAGCCAAGTTTGGGGACAGGGGGCCGTCAATGAGCAGTTCTTC	CASSQVWGQGAVNEQFF
TRBJ1-1	NA	NA	TRBV7-9	15	TGTGCCAGCAGCTTAGCTGGTAAAGGACTCACTGAAGCTTTCTTT	CASSLAGKGLTEAFF
TRBJ2-5	TRBD2	many	TRBV7-2	14	TGTGCCAGCAGTGCGGGACTAGCGGAAGAGACCCAGTACTTC	CASSAGLAEETQYF
TRBJ2-5	NA	few	TRBV6-6	15	TGTGCCAGCAGTTACGCTTCAGGGGTCCAAGAGACCCAGTACTTC	CASSYASGVQETQYF
TRBJ1-5	NA	few	TRBV6-2/TRBV6-3	14	TGTGCCAGCACGTTGGGGGGGTCCGGGCAGCCCCAGCATTTT	CASTLGGSGQPQHF
TRBJ2-2	NA	NA	TRBV6-1	15	TGTGCCAGCACCCTTTCAGGGTCGAACACCGGGGAGCTGTTTTTT	CASTLSGSNTGELFF
TRBJ2-7	TRBD1	few	TRBV6-1	13	TGTGCCAGCAGTGGGACAGGGGTCCACGAGCAGTACTTC	CASSGTGVHEQYF
TRBJ1-1	NA	few	TRBV20-1	13	TGCAGTGCTAGGACCTTGGGGAACACTGAAGCTTTCTTT	CSARTLGNTEAFF
TRBJ2-7	TRBD1	few	TRBV20-1	12	TGCAGTGCAACGACAGGGATCCACGAGCAGTACTTC	CSATTGIHEQYF
TRBJ2-3	TRBD1	few	TRBV7-2	16	TGTGCCAGCAGCAGGGACAGGGGAGCGGGCACAGATACGCAGTATTTT	CASSRDRGAGTDTQYF
TRBJ2-3	NA	NA	TRBV7-6	13	TGTGCCAGCAGCTTAGGCGAGGAAGATACGCAGTATTTT	CASSLGEEDTQYF
TRBJ1-2	NA	few	TRBV12-3/TRBV12-4	12	TGTGCCAGCCGGTCGGCAGGCTATGGCTACACCTTC	CASRSAGYGYTF
TRBJ2-7	NA	many	TRBV15	14	TGTGCCACCAGCAGACTCCCAGCGGCCTACGAGCAGTACTTC	CATSRLPAAYEQYF
TRBJ2-5	TRBD2	many	TRBV5-1	16	TGCGCCAGCAGCTCCGCTAATAGCGGGGGCCAAGAGACCCAGTACTTC	CASSSANSGGQETQYF
TRBJ2-5	TRBD2	many	TRBV6-6	14	TGTGCCAGCAGTTACAGCGGGGGGGCGGAGACCCAGTACTTC	CASSYSGGAETQYF
TRBJ2-1	TRBD2	few	TRBV4-3	15	TGCGCCAGCAGCCAAGGGCGGGGGGATTACAATGAGCAGTTCTTC	CASSQGRGDYNEQFF
TRBJ2-2	TRBD2	few	TRBV10-2	17	TGCGCCAGCATCCGCGCTCGGACTAGCGGATACACCGGGGAGCTGTTTTTT	CASIRARTSGYTGELFF
TRBJ1-2	NA	NA	TRBV2	14	TGTGCCAGCAGTGAAGAGAGGACAGCATATGGCTACACCTTC	CASSEERTAYGYTF
TRBJ1-1	NA	NA	TRBV10-3	14	TGTGCCATCCAAATACAACTCGGGAACACTGAAGCTTTCTTT	CAIQIQLGNTEAFF
TRBJ1-6	NA	few	TRBV20-1	12	TGCAGTGTTAAGAACACACCCAGGGGACTCCACTTT	CSVKNTPRGLHF
TRBJ2-7	TRBD1	many	TRBV6-5	15	TGTGCCAGCAGTTACGGGGGGACAGGGTCCTACGAGCAGTACTTC	CASSYGGTGSYEQYF
TRBJ2-2	NA	NA	TRBV12-3/TRBV12-4	17	TGTGCCAGCAGTTTAGTATTTGGGGTCTCGAACACCGGGGAGCTGTTTTTT	CASSLVFGVSNTGELFF
TRBJ2-5	NA	NA	TRBV2	14	TGTGCCAGCAGTGTTCAGGGGGGACAAGAGACCCAGTACTTC	CASSVQGGQETQYF
TRBJ1-6	NA	few	TRBV4-1	18	TGCGCCAGCAGCCCACGGGGTGGGTGGGGCTTACGAAATTCACCCCTCCACTTT	CASSPRGGWGLRNSPLHF
TRBJ1-2	NA	few	TRBV2	15	TGTGCCAGCAGTGTTCAGCCCCAAAACAACTATGGCTACACCTTC	CASSVQPQNNYGYTF
TRBJ2-7	TRBD2	few	TRBV6-2/TRBV6-3	13	TGTGCCAGCAATTTCGGGGGGTATGCCGAGCAGTACTTC	CASNFGGYAEQYF
TRBJ1-1	NA	few	TRBV30	10	TGTGTGTATCGAGGCACTGAAGCTTTCTTT	CVYRGTEAFF
TRBJ1-6	NA	few	TRBV11-2	14	TGTGCCAGCGACAAAAGTCGCGCTGGTTCACCCCTCCACTTT	CASDKSRAGSPLHF
TRBJ2-3	NA	NA	TRBV7-6	15	TGTGCCAGCAGCTTACGGGTAGGAGTAATAGATACGCAGTATTTT	CASSLRVGVIDTQYF
TRBJ2-2	NA	NA	TRBV6-5	15	TGTGCCAGCAGTTATAGGTCAGGGCAGACCGGGGAGCTGTTTTTT	CASSYRSGQTGELFF
TRBJ2-7	NA	NA	TRBV21-1	17	TGTGCCAGCAGCAAAGAGTGCGAGGGGCGCAGCTCCTACGAGCAGTACTTC	CASSKECEGRSSYEQYF
TRBJ2-7	TRBD1	few	TRBV12-3/TRBV12-4	15	TGTGCCAGCAGGAAGGGGACAGGGAGAGGCTACGAGCAGTACTTC	CASRKGTGRGYEQYF
TRBJ2-7	NA	few	TRBV6-5	14	TGTGCCAGCAGTTCTAAACCGGTCTCCTACGAGCAGTACTTC	CASSSKPVSYEQYF